This entry lists 21 T cell receptor beta chains sequenced from one sample in a study of cytomegalovirus exposure and HLA in healthy donors. The PCR used 60 Vbeta and 13 Jbeta primers. Data came from immunoSEQ multiplex PCR; TCRdb stores just in-frame clones and leaves some out. The sample contains 150,000 to 200,000 clones, around 75% of which appear only once. Sequencing was carried out using PBMCs. These receptors originate from a woman in her thirties in good health and CMV-seropositive.

The chain links TRBV9 to TRBJ1-3, with D possibly TRBD1 on 6 matching bases. The CDR3 is 13 amino acids. Trimming took off 8 bases at V and 0 bases at J, with 9 bases between the two ends. Germline CDR1 reads SGDLS; CDR2 reads YYNGEE. The CDR3, as DNA: TGTGCCAGTACAGGGCCCTCTGGAAACACCATATATTTT. Protein: CASTGPSGNTIYF.

This chain links TRBV19 with TRBJ1-2; D gene uncertain. Germline assignment: CDR1 LNHDA and CDR2 SQIVND (reference sequence). The CDR3 has 12 amino acids. The chain's CDR3 is CAAEGVGYGYTF. CDR3 nucleotides: TGTGCGGCGGAGGGAGTCGGTTATGGCTACACCTTC.

The rearrangement joins TRBV14 to TRBJ2-7, with 11 nucleotides matching TRBD1. V lost 5 bases, J lost 6 bases, and 9 bases stayed unmatched. This CDR3 is 15 amino acids long. Germline V gives CDR1 SGHDN, CDR2 FVKESK. The DNA for the CDR3 is TGTGCCAGCAGCTCGATTGGGACAGGGGGAAGCGAGCAGTACTTC. It translates to CASSSIGTGGSEQYF.

The rearrangement joins TRBV19 to TRBJ2-7; D might be TRBD1 (5 bases). The CDR3 spans 15 residues. Germline assignment: CDR1 LNHDA and CDR2 SQIVND (reference sequence). The germline V and J ends were trimmed by 2 bases and 2 bases, with 13 bases remaining between them. The CDR3 coding sequence is TGTGCCAGTAGTATAATGGTACAGGCAACCTACGAGCAGTACTTC. This gives the protein CASSIMVQATYEQYF. Filled out from reference TRBV19 and TRBJ2-7, the complete variable domain reads DGGITQSPKYLFRKEGQNVTLSCEQNLNHDAMYWYRQDPGQGLRLIYYSQIVNDFQKGDIAEGYSVSREKKESFPLTVTSAQKNPTAFYLCASSIMVQATYEQYFGPGTRLTVT.

The V and J genes are TRBV28 and TRBJ2-1; TRBD2 agrees at 12 bases. J gave up 7 bases and V 3 bases, and 10 bases lay outside the gene matches. CDR1 and CDR2 from the germline V gene are MDHEN and SYDVKM. The CDR3 covers 17 residues. The CDR3: CASSLGPTSGRNNEQFF. In DNA, the CDR3 is TGTGCCAGCAGTTTGGGCCCGACTAGCGGGAGAAATAATGAGCAGTTCTTC.

This rearrangement joins TRBV6-1 to TRBJ1-1, with TRBD1 matching 9 bases. This CDR3 comprises 14 residues. The germline gives CDR1 MNHNS, CDR2 SASEGT. Trimming cost V 8 bases and J 1 base; bases outside gene matches: 5. CDR3 protein: CASGNRGPNTEAFF. Written as DNA, the CDR3 is TGTGCCAGCGGTAACAGGGGGCCGAACACTGAAGCTTTCTTT.

The gene calls are TRBV7-9 and TRBJ1-3; 7 positions agree with TRBD1. V shed 8 bases and J 0 bases; nucleotides not matched to a gene: 4. Germline V CDR1 and CDR2: SEHNR, FQNEAQ (reference sequence). The CDR3 length is 14 residues. The DNA of the CDR3 is TGTGCCAGCCTCCGGGACAGCTCTGGAAACACCATATATTTT. It specifies CASLRDSSGNTIYF.

The rearrangement joins TRBV7-9 to TRBJ1-4; D remains unclear. CDR3 length: 14 residues. The V gene lost 3 bases and the J gene lost 0 bases, with 5 bases spanning the gap. In germline, CDR1 is SEHNR, CDR2 FQNEAQ (reference sequence). For the CDR3, the DNA is TGTGCCAGCAGCTTCGGTTCAACTAATGAAAAACTGTTTTTT. Its translation: CASSFGSTNEKLFF.

This chain connects TRBV10-3 to TRBJ2-3; the match to TRBD2 covers 8 bases. This CDR3 region has 15 residues. The V gene end was trimmed by 7 bases and the J gene end by 1 base; junction bases not matched to a gene: 7. Looked up from germline, CDR1 is ENHRY and CDR2 is SYGVKD. The CDR3 DNA follows: TGTGCCATCACGGCTGGGCGGGGGGGCACAGATACGCAGTATTTT. It yields the protein CAITAGRGGTDTQYF.

V and J are TRBV18 and TRBJ2-3; 8 bases fit TRBD1. This CDR3 comprises 15 residues. V was clipped by 6 bases and J by 2 bases; unmatched bases: 7. Germline V lookup: CDR1 KGHSH, CDR2 LQKENI. CDR3 region: CASSSLDRATDTQYF. The CDR3, as DNA: TGTGCCAGCTCGTCCCTGGACAGGGCCACAGATACGCAGTATTTT.

This chain links TRBV15 with TRBJ1-4; the D gene is possibly TRBD1 (5 bases). V shed 2 bases and J shed 3 bases, with 13 bases lying between them. The germline V gene encodes CDR1 LNHNV and CDR2 YYDKDF (reference sequence). The CDR3 consists of 16 residues. In nucleotides, the CDR3 is TGTGCCACCAGCAGATCTTTGACAGCGCCTAATGAAAAACTGTTTTTT. Residues: CATSRSLTAPNEKLFF.

This sequence joins TRBV10-2 and TRBJ2-7, with TRBD2 identical over 15 bases. The CDR3 has 15 residues. Germline assignment: CDR1 WSHSY and CDR2 SAAADI. Trimming removed 6 bases from V and 4 bases from J; junction bases left unmatched: 4. The CDR3 sequence: CASRGTSGRRYEQYF. CDR3 nucleotides: TGCGCCAGCAGGGGGACTAGCGGGAGGAGATACGAGCAGTACTTC.

This chain links TRBV5-1 with TRBJ2-7; the match to TRBD1 covers 7 bases. The germline V gene encodes CDR1 SGHRS and CDR2 YFSETQ. After removal of 3 bases from V and 0 bases from J, the junction contained 6 bases not matched to a gene. This CDR3 region has 15 residues. For the CDR3, the DNA is TGCGCCAGCAGCTGGACAGGCCCCAGCTCCTACGAGCAGTACTTC. Amino acid sequence: CASSWTGPSSYEQYF.

The V and J genes are TRBV6-4 and TRBJ2-3, with D perhaps matching TRBD2 (5 bases). V was pared by 7 bases and J by 1 base, with 12 bases between. CDR3 length equals 14 residues. Germline values: CDR1 MRHNA, CDR2 SNTAGT. Here the CDR3 reads CASKFGVGTDTQYF. CDR3 bases: TGTGCCAGCAAGTTCGGGGTAGGCACAGATACGCAGTATTTT.

This clone has just a few counts. The chain links TRBV7-8 to TRBJ2-3; no clear D gene. Germline CDR1 reads SGHVS; CDR2 reads FQNEAQ. Trimming cost V 5 bases and J 8 bases, with 8 bases left between them. This CDR3 region has 11 residues. The CDR3 nucleotides are TGTGCCAGCAGCGGCCGGAGTACGCAGTATTTT. It encodes CASSGRSTQYF. The full variable domain, completed using reference TRBV7-8 and TRBJ2-3, is GAGVSQSPRYKVAKRGQDVALRCDPISGHVSLFWYQQALGQGPEFLTYFQNEAQLDKSGLPSDRFFAERPEGSVSTLKIQRTQQEDSAVYLCASSGRSTQYFGPGTRLTVL.

Notes on this clone: The sample has other DNA sequences that encode this CDR3 too. This CDR3 reads CASSIKWTGANTEAFF. The DNA for the CDR3 is TGTGCCAGTAGTATAAAATGGACAGGGGCGAACACTGAAGCTTTCTTT. The V call is TRBV19, the J call TRBJ1-1; TRBD1 agrees at 9 bases. The length of the CDR3 is 16 residues. Germline-derived CDR1 and CDR2 are LNHDA and SQIVND (reference sequence). V lost 2 bases and J lost 1; bases outside the gene matches: 5.

With regard to this clone: At one boundary the junction diverges from the germline segment, which might be a read error. The chain joins TRBV2 to TRBJ2-5, with a tentative D call TRBD2 (5 bases). This CDR3 has 11 residues. The germline V gene encodes CDR1 SNHLY and CDR2 FYNNEI. As DNA, the CDR3 is TGTGCCAGCAGTGAAGAAGGACTCCGCCACTTC. Its protein is CASSEEGLRHF.

This chain uses TRBV19 with TRBJ1-1; weak D call: TRBD1 (6 bases). The germline V gene has CDR1 LNHDA and CDR2 SQIVND (reference sequence). CDR3 size: 15 residues. V gave up 3 bases and J gave up 0 bases, with 11 bases separating them. The chain's CDR3 is CASSIYREMNTEAFF. CDR3 in DNA: TGTGCCAGTAGTATTTACAGGGAGATGAACACTGAAGCTTTCTTT.

The chain carries TRBV27 and TRBJ1-4, with D maybe TRBD1 (6 bases). The V and J ends lost 6 bases and 4 bases respectively, with 15 bases between them. The CDR3 consists of 15 residues. The germline V gene encodes CDR1 MNHEY and CDR2 SMNVEV (reference sequence). This chain's CDR3 is CASSRIGTNNEKLFF. The CDR3 DNA reads as TGTGCCAGCAGCCGGATCGGGACAAATAATGAAAAACTGTTTTTT.

V usage is TRBV18 and J usage is TRBJ1-1, with 7 nucleotides matching TRBD1. J was trimmed by 0 bases and V by 4 bases; bases with no gene match: 8. The CDR3 spans 16 residues. Germline CDR1 and CDR2: KGHSH and LQKENI. CDR3 region: CASSLQGGEMNTEAFF. CDR3 in DNA: TGTGCCAGCTCACTGCAGGGGGGCGAAATGAACACTGAAGCTTTCTTT.

The rearrangement links TRBV11-3 to TRBJ2-7; D perhaps matches TRBD1 (6 bases). Trimming cost V 1 base and J 3 bases, with 13 bases left between them. The V gene's germline CDR1 is SGHNT and CDR2 YENEEA. The CDR3 is made up of 15 amino acids. This CDR3 reads CASSLGTAQGYEQYF. The CDR3, as DNA: TGTGCCAGCAGCTTAGGGACAGCCCAGGGCTACGAGCAGTACTTC.